This TCR beta chain was sequenced during a study of identical twins. Using its own MiXCR run on the 5' RACE reads, TCRdb lists one record per CDR3 protein. The sample carries 1.5 million or so distinct CDR3 sequences, about 32% recorded once. As concerns this clonotype: The antigen is unknown.

Study observations and caveats: Twin-shared out-of-frame alpha sequences showed excess low generation probability.

The germline V gene has CDR1 SGHRS and CDR2 YFSETQ. The CDR3 runs 13 residues. The clonotype was recovered from a newborn girl in good health. Sequencing was done on a sample of cord blood. The gene calls are TRBV5-1 and TRBJ2-7; D not resolved. The assigned J gene may be wrong: the sequence end matches TRBJ2-5 better. The CDR3 here is CASSGYFQETQYF. The CDR3, as DNA: TGCGCCAGCAGCGGTTATTTCCAAGAGACCCAGTACTTC.